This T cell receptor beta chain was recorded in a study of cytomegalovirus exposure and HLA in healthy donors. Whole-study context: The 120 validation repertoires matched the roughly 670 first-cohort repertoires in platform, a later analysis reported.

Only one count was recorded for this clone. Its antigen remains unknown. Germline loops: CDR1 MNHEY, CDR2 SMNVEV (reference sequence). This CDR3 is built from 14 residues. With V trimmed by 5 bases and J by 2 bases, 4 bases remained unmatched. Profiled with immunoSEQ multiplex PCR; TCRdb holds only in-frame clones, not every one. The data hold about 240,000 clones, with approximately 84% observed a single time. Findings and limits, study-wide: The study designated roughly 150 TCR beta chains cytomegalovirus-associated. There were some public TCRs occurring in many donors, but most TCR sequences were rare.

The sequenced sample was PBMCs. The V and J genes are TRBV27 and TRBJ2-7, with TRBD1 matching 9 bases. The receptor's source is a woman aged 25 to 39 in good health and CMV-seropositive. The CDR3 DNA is TGTGCCAGCAGTCCGCGACAGGGGGCCTACGAGCAGTACTTC. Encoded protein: CASSPRQGAYEQYF.